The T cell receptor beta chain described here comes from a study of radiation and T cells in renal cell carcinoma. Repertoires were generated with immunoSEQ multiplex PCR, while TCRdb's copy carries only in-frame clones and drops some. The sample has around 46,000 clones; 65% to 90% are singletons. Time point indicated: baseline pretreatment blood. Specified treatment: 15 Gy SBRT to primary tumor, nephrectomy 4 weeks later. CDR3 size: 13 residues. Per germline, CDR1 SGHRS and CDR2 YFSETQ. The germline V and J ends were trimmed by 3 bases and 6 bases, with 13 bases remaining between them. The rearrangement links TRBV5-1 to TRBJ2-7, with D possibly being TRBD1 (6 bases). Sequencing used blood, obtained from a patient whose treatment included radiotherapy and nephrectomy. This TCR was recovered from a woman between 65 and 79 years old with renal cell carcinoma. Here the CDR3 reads CASSYRDNSEQYF. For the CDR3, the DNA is TGCGCCAGCAGCTACCGGGACAACAGCGAGCAGTACTTC.